This T cell receptor beta chain was observed in a study of CD8+ T cells in alopecia areata. Extracted RNA was reverse transcribed, and the resulting cDNA served as sequencing template. The method was immunoSEQ multiplex PCR; TCRdb's version includes in-frame clones alone and lacks a portion of them. The profile shows approximately 180,000 clones, less than 75% of them singletons. Losses at the gene ends were 5 bases for V and 2 bases for J; bases not matched to a gene: 19. CDR3 length equals 19 residues. Germline assignment: CDR1 MGHRA and CDR2 YSYEKL. This chain connects TRBV4-1 to TRBJ1-2; 8 bases align to TRBD1. Source: CD8+ T cells sorted from blood, taken at week 0. The sequence was collected from a human donor with alopecia areata. The CDR3 loop reads CASSGQVRTGPLTNYGYTF. The CDR3 region has the DNA TGCGCCAGCAGCGGACAAGTTAGGACAGGGCCGCTGACGAACTATGGCTACACCTTC.